A single sample is the source of the 7 T cell receptor beta chains below, sequenced in a study of T cell repertoires in cytomegalovirus infection. Each CDR3 protein gets one entry after TCRdb re-called the reads with MiXCR. The sample includes 170,000 or so distinct CDR3 sequences, 14% of them seen just once. Sequencing was carried out using PBMCs. The source of these receptors is a human donor in good health (CMV status not recorded). Some clones in this sample may be carry-over from other donors' samples.

This clonotype was counted between two and nine times. The J gene is TRBJ2-2, the V gene TRBV10-2; tentative D call: TRBD1 (5 bases). The germline V and J ends were trimmed by 7 bases and 1 base, with 13 bases remaining between them. The CDR3 runs 15 residues. Germline V gives CDR1 WSHSY, CDR2 SAAADI. CDR3 bases: TGCGCCAGCACCTTGCTCACAGGGAACACCGGGGAGCTGTTTTTT. Its protein product is CASTLLTGNTGELFF.

At least ten counts were recorded for this clonotype. This sequence joins TRBV28 and TRBJ1-6; 7 nucleotides align to TRBD1. J lost 14 bases, V lost 4 bases, and 8 bases had no gene match. This CDR3 has 13 residues. Germline-derived CDR1 and CDR2 are MDHEN and SYDVKM. The CDR3 coding sequence is TGTGCCAGCAGTTATTCAGGGGGAAAGGCCCTCCACTTT. Translated, it gives CASSYSGGKALHF.

This chain connects TRBV5-1 to TRBJ2-3; the D gene is possibly TRBD1 (6 bases). This CDR3 comprises 14 residues. Germline CDR1 and CDR2: SGHRS and YFSETQ. V was shortened by 2 bases and J by 2 bases, with 9 bases between the two germline ends. CDR3 nucleotide sequence: TGCGCCAGCAGCTTCAGGGGTCCCACAGATACGCAGTATTTT. It translates to CASSFRGPTDTQYF.

This clonotype was recorded many times. The chain carries TRBV6-2 or TRBV6-3 and TRBJ2-7; D might be TRBD1 (6 bases). Trimming stripped 8 bases from V and 0 bases from J, with 14 bases between. This CDR3 is 14 amino acids long. Germline-derived CDR1 and CDR2 are MNHEY and SVGEGT. CDR3 bases: TGTGCCAGCGGTGAGGGGGACCACTCCTACGAGCAGTACTTC. The encoded protein is CASGEGDHSYEQYF.

This sequence joins TRBV20-1 and TRBJ1-2; D call uncertain. Germline V gives CDR1 DFQATT, CDR2 SNEGSKA (reference sequence). Trimming removed 2 bases from V and 5 bases from J, with 15 bases in between. The CDR3 is 14 residues long. CDR3 protein: CSARPIGGGYGYTF. CDR3 coding DNA: TGCAGTGCTAGACCGATTGGAGGCGGGTATGGCTACACCTTC.

This clonotype was found a few times. The rearrangement joins TRBV29-1 to TRBJ1-2; tentatively, D is TRBD1 (6 bases). In germline, CDR1 is SQVTM, CDR2 ANQGSEA. This CDR3 is built from 11 residues. CDR3 residues: CGATGTYGYTF. The DNA for the CDR3 is TGCGGGGCCACAGGGACCTATGGCTACACCTTC.

The chain uses TRBV15 and TRBJ1-1; D perhaps matches TRBD1 (5 bases). CDR1 is LNHNV and CDR2 is YYDKDF in the germline V gene (reference sequence). This CDR3 region has 17 residues. V was clipped by 3 bases and J by 7 bases, with 24 bases between them. CDR3: CATSRGDGLGRNSEAFF. The CDR3 nucleotides are TGTGCCACCAGCAGGGGGGACGGTCTAGGGAGGAATAGTGAAGCTTTCTTT.